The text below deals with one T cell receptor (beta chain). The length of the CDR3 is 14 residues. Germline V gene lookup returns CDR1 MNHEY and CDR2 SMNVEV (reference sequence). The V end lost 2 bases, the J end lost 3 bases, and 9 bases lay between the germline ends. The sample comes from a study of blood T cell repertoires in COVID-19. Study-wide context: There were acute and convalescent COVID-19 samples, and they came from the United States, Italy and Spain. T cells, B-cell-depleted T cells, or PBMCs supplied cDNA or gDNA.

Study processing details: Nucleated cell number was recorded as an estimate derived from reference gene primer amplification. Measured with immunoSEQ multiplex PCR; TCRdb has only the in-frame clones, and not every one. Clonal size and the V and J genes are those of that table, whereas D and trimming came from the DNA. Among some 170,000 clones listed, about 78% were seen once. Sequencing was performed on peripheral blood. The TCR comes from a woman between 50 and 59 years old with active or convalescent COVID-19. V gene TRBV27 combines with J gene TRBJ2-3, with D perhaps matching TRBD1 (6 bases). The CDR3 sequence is CASSLETGTDTQYF. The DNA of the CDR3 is TGTGCCAGCAGTTTAGAGACAGGTACAGATACGCAGTATTTT.